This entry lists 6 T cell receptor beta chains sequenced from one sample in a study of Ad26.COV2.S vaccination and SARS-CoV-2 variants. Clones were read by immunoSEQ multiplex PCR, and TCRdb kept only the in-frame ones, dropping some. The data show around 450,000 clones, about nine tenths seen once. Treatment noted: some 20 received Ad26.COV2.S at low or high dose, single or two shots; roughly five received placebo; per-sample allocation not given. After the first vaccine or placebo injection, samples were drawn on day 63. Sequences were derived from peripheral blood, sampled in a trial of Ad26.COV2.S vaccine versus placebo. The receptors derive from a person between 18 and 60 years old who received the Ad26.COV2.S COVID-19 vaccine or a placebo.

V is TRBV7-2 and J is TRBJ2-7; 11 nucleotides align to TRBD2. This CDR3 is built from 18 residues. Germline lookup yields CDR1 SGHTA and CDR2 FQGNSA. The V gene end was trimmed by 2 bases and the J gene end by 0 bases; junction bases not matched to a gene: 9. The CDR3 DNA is TGTGCCAGCAGCTTAAGGGCTACTAGCGGGAGCCCCTCCTACGAGCAGTACTTC. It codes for CASSLRATSGSPSYEQYF.

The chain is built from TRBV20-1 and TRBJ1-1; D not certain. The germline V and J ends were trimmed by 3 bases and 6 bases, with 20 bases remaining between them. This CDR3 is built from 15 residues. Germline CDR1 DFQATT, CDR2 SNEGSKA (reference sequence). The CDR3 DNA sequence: TGCAGTGCTAGTTTACAGCACAGCGTGTTCGCTGAAGCTTTCTTT. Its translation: CSASLQHSVFAEAFF.

The CDR3 loop is CASRPGNMNTEAFF. The CDR3, as DNA: TGCGCCAGCCGCCCAGGTAATATGAACACTGAAGCTTTCTTT. The chain is built from TRBV4-3 and TRBJ1-1; D gene ambiguous. This CDR3 spans 14 amino acids. The V gene lost 8 bases and the J gene lost 0 bases, with 13 bases spanning the gap. Looked up from germline, CDR1 is LGHNA and CDR2 is YSLEER.

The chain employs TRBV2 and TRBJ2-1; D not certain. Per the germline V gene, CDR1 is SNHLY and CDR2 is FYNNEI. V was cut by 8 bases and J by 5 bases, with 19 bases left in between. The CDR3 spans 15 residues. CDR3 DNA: TGTGCCAGCCTTCCTGGGTGGGTCCAGAACAATGAGCAGTTCTTC. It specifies CASLPGWVQNNEQFF.

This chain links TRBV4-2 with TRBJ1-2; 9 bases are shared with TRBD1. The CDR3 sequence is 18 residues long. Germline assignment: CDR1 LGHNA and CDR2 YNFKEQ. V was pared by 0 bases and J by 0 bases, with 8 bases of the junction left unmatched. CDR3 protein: CASSQDPGQGKANYGYTF. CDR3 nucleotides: TGTGCCAGCAGCCAAGATCCGGGACAGGGAAAAGCTAACTATGGCTACACCTTC.

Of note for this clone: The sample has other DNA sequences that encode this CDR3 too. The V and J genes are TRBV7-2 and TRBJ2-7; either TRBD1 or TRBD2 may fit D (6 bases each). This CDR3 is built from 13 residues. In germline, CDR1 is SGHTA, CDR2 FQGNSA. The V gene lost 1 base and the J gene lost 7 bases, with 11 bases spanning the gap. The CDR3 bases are TGTGCCAGCAGCTTAGTAGGGGGGAGAGAGCAGTACTTC. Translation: CASSLVGGREQYF.